The entry below describes one T cell receptor beta chain. The CDR3 runs 15 residues. Germline lookup yields CDR1 LGHNA and CDR2 YSLEER. Trimming shortened V by 1 base and J by 5 bases, and 14 bases separated the two germline ends. The data originate from a study of T cell changes during pregnancy in multiple sclerosis. Produced via immunoSEQ multiplex PCR; TCRdb's table is partial and in-frame only. The profile shows around 56,000 clones, roughly 90% of them singletons. The receptor's source is a female donor with multiple sclerosis, enrolled in a pregnancy study. The rearrangement joins TRBV4-3 to TRBJ1-2; tentative D call: TRBD1 (5 bases). The sequencing used peripheral blood, collected after pregnancy. The CDR3: CASSQGAATAYGYTF. As DNA, the CDR3 is TGCGCCAGCAGCCAAGGGGCCGCGACAGCTTATGGCTACACCTTC.